The T cell receptor beta chain under discussion was sequenced for a study of blood T cell repertoires in COVID-19. Study summary: Acute and convalescent COVID-19 specimens originated in the United States, Italy and Spain. The analysed material was cDNA or gDNA that came from T cells, B-cell-depleted T cells, or PBMCs.

The V end lost 3 bases, the J end lost 6 bases, and 14 bases lay between the germline ends. This CDR3 region has 15 residues. Per the germline V gene, CDR1 is MDHEN and CDR2 is SYDVKM. In the source study's methods: From reference gene primer amplification, estimates of nucleated cell counts were derived. Sequencing used immunoSEQ multiplex PCR; TCRdb keeps in-frame clones, though not all of them. From that table come the V and J calls and clone size; the DNA was used to work out D and trimming. The sample contains 250,000 or so clones, roughly 83% of which appear only once. Input material: peripheral blood. The clonotype comes from a man older than 75 with acute or convalescent COVID-19. The chain uses TRBV28 and TRBJ2-2; the D gene is possibly TRBD2 (6 bases). This chain's CDR3 is CASSFRTKLAGELFF. DNA for the CDR3: TGTGCCAGCAGTTTTAGGACTAAGCTTGCCGGGGAGCTGTTTTTT. Variable domain in full (rest from reference TRBV28 and TRBJ2-2): DVKVTQSSRYLVKRTGEKVFLECVQDMDHENMFWYRQDPGLGLRLIYFSYDVKMKEKGDIPEGYSVSREKKERFSLILESASTNQTSMYLCASSFRTKLAGELFFGEGSRLTVL.